Sequencing of this T cell receptor (beta chain) was carried out in a study of blood T cell repertoires in COVID-19. Some clones are missing from TCRdb's copy, which holds only in-frame ones; the method was immunoSEQ multiplex PCR. This repertoire shows 150,000 or so clones, 77% found once; its top ten account for about 9.4%. Source material: peripheral blood. The TCR sequence derives from a woman in her forties or fifties with active or convalescent COVID-19.

The chain's CDR3 is CATMNSGGNEQFF. CDR3 DNA sequence: TGTGCCACCATGAATAGCGGGGGCAATGAGCAGTTCTTC. The chain is built from TRBV24-1 and TRBJ2-1; TRBD2 matches at 9 bases. The CDR3 extends over 13 amino acids. V gave up 8 bases and J gave up 6 bases; unmatched junction bases: 4. Per the germline V gene, CDR1 is KGHDR and CDR2 is SFDVKD.